These T cell receptor beta chains were read from a single sample in a study of early T cells in non-severe SARS-CoV-2 infection. TCRdb re-called the 5' RACE reads with MiXCR, one entry per CDR3 protein. In the table there are more than 25,000 distinct CDR3 sequences, about 4.5% of which are singletons. The sample taken for sequencing was whole blood. Every receptor here comes from an adult who was a healthcare worker with PCR-confirmed SARS-CoV-2 infection or an uninfected control (not recorded which). Each CDR3 is given with its conserved first and last residue. A D gene is named only where the DNA matches it firmly. Part of the rows lack a size; the others show once, few, many or a class for expanded clones.

CDR3nt	CDR3aa	d_gene	v_gene	j_gene	abundance
TGTGCCAGCAGCTTATCTAGTCGAGAGACCCAGTACTTC	CASSLSSRETQYF	NA	TRBV7-2	TRBJ2-5	few
TGTGCCAGTAGTACCTCGGACAGGGCGCATCAGCCCCAGCATTTT	CASSTSDRAHQPQHF	TRBD1	TRBV19	TRBJ1-5	many
TGTGCCACCGCCCGCACGGGAGTACCCGGGGAGCTGTTTTTT	CATARTGVPGELFF	NA	TRBV24-1	TRBJ2-2	many
TGTGCCTGGAGTGCGGGACCCCGGGCGCAGTATTTT	CAWSAGPRAQYF	NA	TRBV30	TRBJ2-3	many
TGTGCCAGCAGTCGCGGGAGCCAGATTAGCGCAGATACGCAGTATTTT	CASSRGSQISADTQYF	TRBD2	TRBV3-1	TRBJ2-3	NA
TGTGCCAGCAGCCCGAAAAGGGGACAGCCTCTCAATCAGCCCCAGCATTTT	CASSPKRGQPLNQPQHF	NA	TRBV21-1	TRBJ1-5	NA
TGTGCCTGGGGTAGCGGGATTTCCTACGAGCAGTACTTC	CAWGSGISYEQYF	TRBD2	TRBV30	TRBJ2-7	NA
TGTGCCAGCAGCCGGGCCGGGAGGCGGGACACTGAAGCTTTCTTT	CASSRAGRRDTEAFF	NA	TRBV7-9	TRBJ1-1	NA
TGTGCCAGCAGCTCCTGGGGTAGCGGGATAGCAGATACGCAGTATTTT	CASSSWGSGIADTQYF	TRBD2	TRBV7-9	TRBJ2-3	many
TGTGCCAGCAGCTACCGGGACCCTTATAATTCACCCCTCCACTTT	CASSYRDPYNSPLHF	NA	TRBV11-2	TRBJ1-6	NA
TGTGCCAGCAGCCTCGACAGCTACAATGAGCAGTTCTTC	CASSLDSYNEQFF	NA	TRBV6-2/TRBV6-3	TRBJ2-1	many
TGTGCCAGCAGCTTAGCCCGGAGCTCCTACAATGAGCAGTTCTTC	CASSLARSSYNEQFF	NA	TRBV7-6	TRBJ2-1	many
TGTGCCAGCAGCTTAAATGGAGCGTCGGGATCACCCCTCCACTTT	CASSLNGASGSPLHF	NA	TRBV7-3	TRBJ1-6	NA
TGTGCCAGCAGCAGGGAAGGGGGCGTGAACACTGAAGCTTTCTTT	CASSREGGVNTEAFF	TRBD1	TRBV5-4	TRBJ1-1	NA
TGCAGCGTGGATAAGGGGGGCACTGAAGCTTTCTTT	CSVDKGGTEAFF	NA	TRBV29-1	TRBJ1-1	few
TGCAGTGTTCACTCCCCCCAGACCACAGATACGCAGTATTTT	CSVHSPQTTDTQYF	NA	TRBV20-1	TRBJ2-3	NA
TGTGCCAGCAGTGTGGGGGACTACAATGAGCAGTTCTTC	CASSVGDYNEQFF	NA	TRBV6-1	TRBJ2-1	many
TGTGCCAGCAGGAAAACAGGGGCGTGGGGTACGCAGTATTTT	CASRKTGAWGTQYF	TRBD1	TRBV12-3/TRBV12-4	TRBJ2-3	NA
TGTGCCAGCAGCAACGCCTACGAGCAGTACTTC	CASSNAYEQYF	NA	TRBV7-2	TRBJ2-7	few
TGTGCCAGCAGCCAAGACCCGCCACTAGAAGGCACAGATACGCAGTATTTT	CASSQDPPLEGTDTQYF	NA	TRBV3-1	TRBJ2-3	few
TGTGCCAGCACCTCCCTGGGAAGCACAGATACGCAGTATTTT	CASTSLGSTDTQYF	NA	TRBV7-9	TRBJ2-3	many
TGTGCCAGCAGCTTATCGCTCGGGGAGACCCAGTACTTC	CASSLSLGETQYF	NA	TRBV7-2	TRBJ2-5	many
TGTGCCAGCAGCCCCCGGAGGGGACGCTACGAGCAGTACTTC	CASSPRRGRYEQYF	NA	TRBV7-8	TRBJ2-7	NA
TGTGCCAGCAGTTATCTCCAGAATCAGCCCCAGCATTTT	CASSYLQNQPQHF	NA	TRBV6-5	TRBJ1-5	many
TGTGCCAGCAGCTTAAAGTCATCGCGGGGTGGTCTCAATGAGCAGTTCTTC	CASSLKSSRGGLNEQFF	NA	TRBV7-3	TRBJ2-1	many
TGCAGTGCCCAGCTGTCAGATACGCAGTATTTT	CSAQLSDTQYF	NA	TRBV20-1	TRBJ2-3	NA
TGTGCCAGCAGCTTACGCGCCTCCGAGCAGTACTTC	CASSLRASEQYF	NA	TRBV7-9	TRBJ2-7	many
TGCAGTGCTAGAGATGGCAGGGGACCCTACGAGCAGTACTTC	CSARDGRGPYEQYF	NA	TRBV20-1	TRBJ2-7	many
TGCGCCAGCCGAGATCAGGGGTTCATGAACACTGAAGCTTTCTTT	CASRDQGFMNTEAFF	NA	TRBV5-1	TRBJ1-1	many
TGTGCCAGCAGCTCCTCCGGGACAGGCTTCACCGGGGAGCTGTTTTTT	CASSSSGTGFTGELFF	TRBD1	TRBV11-2	TRBJ2-2	many
TGTGCCAGCAACAACCCGGGACAGGCAAACACTGAAGCTTTCTTT	CASNNPGQANTEAFF	TRBD1	TRBV6-6	TRBJ1-1	few
TGTGCCAGCAGCCTGACAGAACGGGGTGGCTACACCTTC	CASSLTERGGYTF	NA	TRBV14	TRBJ1-2	large
TGCAGCGTGCGGCAGGGAGAGGATCAGCCCCAGCATTTT	CSVRQGEDQPQHF	NA	TRBV29-1	TRBJ1-5	many
TGTGCCAGCAAACAGCGGGGGTTAAGCACAGATACGCAGTATTTT	CASKQRGLSTDTQYF	TRBD2	TRBV6-4	TRBJ2-3	NA
TGTGCCAGCAGCCTGAGGGGAGGTGACACTGAAGCTTTCTTT	CASSLRGGDTEAFF	NA	TRBV5-6	TRBJ1-1	NA
TGTGCCAGCAGCCCCCGGGAGCATTCCCCGGGAGTAGTTAACAATGAGCAGTTCTTC	CASSPREHSPGVVNNEQFF	NA	TRBV4-2	TRBJ2-1	many
TGTGCCAGCAGCCAAACCCTCTATGGCTACACCTTC	CASSQTLYGYTF	NA	TRBV12-3/TRBV12-4	TRBJ1-2	few
TGCGCCAGCAGCGCGGGAGCAAACTCTGGGGCCAACGTCCTGACTTTC	CASSAGANSGANVLTF	TRBD2	TRBV5-1	TRBJ2-6	many
TGTGCCAGCTCACCCACAGGGGCGCGAGATACGCAGTATTTT	CASSPTGARDTQYF	TRBD1	TRBV18	TRBJ2-3	NA
TGTGCCAGCAGCTACGGACAGGCCTCTGGAAACACCATATATTTT	CASSYGQASGNTIYF	TRBD1	TRBV3-1	TRBJ1-3	many
TGTGCCAGCAGAGGGGTTTCGGGGAGTATGGAGACCCAGTACTTC	CASRGVSGSMETQYF	NA	TRBV11-2	TRBJ2-5	many
TGCGCCAGCAGCTCTACAGGGGTCGGAAACACCATATATTTT	CASSSTGVGNTIYF	TRBD1	TRBV5-1	TRBJ1-3	NA
TGTGCCAGCAGTGAAGGGAACAGGGTGACTGAAGCTTTCTTT	CASSEGNRVTEAFF	NA	TRBV6-1	TRBJ1-1	few
TGCAGCCCCCCCCGGGACAGCTCCCCTGGGGCAACTAATGAAAAACTGTTTTTT	CSPPRDSSPGATNEKLFF	TRBD1	TRBV29-1	TRBJ1-4	many
TGTGCCAGCAGCCCGGTGAACTATGGCTACACCTTC	CASSPVNYGYTF	NA	TRBV12-3/TRBV12-4	TRBJ1-2	many
TGTGCCAGCACTTGGACAGGGGCAAACTCCTACAATGAGCAGTTCTTC	CASTWTGANSYNEQFF	TRBD1	TRBV6-2/TRBV6-3	TRBJ2-1	few
TGTGCCAGCAGCTTAGTAGGTTTCCTAGGAGAGCAGTACTTC	CASSLVGFLGEQYF	NA	TRBV7-9	TRBJ2-7	few
TGTGCCAGCATGGTTAGCCCCTACAATGAGCAGTTCTTC	CASMVSPYNEQFF	NA	TRBV7-9	TRBJ2-1	many
TGTGCCTGGAGTCAAGGACTAGCGGGAGTCCGGGAGCAGTACTTC	CAWSQGLAGVREQYF	TRBD2	TRBV30	TRBJ2-7	many
TGTGCCAGCAGCCCGGGGACTAGCGGGGTCAATGAGCAGTTCTTC	CASSPGTSGVNEQFF	TRBD2	TRBV14	TRBJ2-1	many
TGCGCCAGCAGCTCGTCCAGCGGGAGGGCCAATGAGCAGTTCTTC	CASSSSSGRANEQFF	TRBD2	TRBV5-1	TRBJ2-1	few
TGTGCCAGCAGTTCCGGTGACTACACTGAAGCTTTCTTT	CASSSGDYTEAFF	NA	TRBV27	TRBJ1-1	medium-sized
TGTGCCAGCAGTTCGAACCCACAGGGGAACACTGAAGCTTTCTTT	CASSSNPQGNTEAFF	NA	TRBV12-3/TRBV12-4	TRBJ1-1	few
TGCAGTGCTAGAGATCGCAGGGCCGGGGCCAACGTCCTGACTTTC	CSARDRRAGANVLTF	NA	TRBV20-1	TRBJ2-6	few
TGTGCCAGCAGCTTAGTGGCCGAGGGCACCGGGGAGCTGTTTTTT	CASSLVAEGTGELFF	NA	TRBV7-3	TRBJ2-2	many
TGTGCCAGCAGCTTAGTAGGGGCGCTAGCGGGGCGACAAGAGACCCAGTACTTC	CASSLVGALAGRQETQYF	TRBD2	TRBV7-6	TRBJ2-5	many
TGTGCCAGCAGCCAAGAATGGTCAAACTTTCAAGAGACCCAGTACTTC	CASSQEWSNFQETQYF	NA	TRBV4-2	TRBJ2-5	many
TGTGCCAGTAGTATCTTCGTAGGAGAGACCCAGTACTTC	CASSIFVGETQYF	NA	TRBV19	TRBJ2-5	many
TGCGCCAGCAGCGGGGGGACAGGGAGTTCCTACGAGCAGTACTTC	CASSGGTGSSYEQYF	TRBD1	TRBV5-1	TRBJ2-7	many